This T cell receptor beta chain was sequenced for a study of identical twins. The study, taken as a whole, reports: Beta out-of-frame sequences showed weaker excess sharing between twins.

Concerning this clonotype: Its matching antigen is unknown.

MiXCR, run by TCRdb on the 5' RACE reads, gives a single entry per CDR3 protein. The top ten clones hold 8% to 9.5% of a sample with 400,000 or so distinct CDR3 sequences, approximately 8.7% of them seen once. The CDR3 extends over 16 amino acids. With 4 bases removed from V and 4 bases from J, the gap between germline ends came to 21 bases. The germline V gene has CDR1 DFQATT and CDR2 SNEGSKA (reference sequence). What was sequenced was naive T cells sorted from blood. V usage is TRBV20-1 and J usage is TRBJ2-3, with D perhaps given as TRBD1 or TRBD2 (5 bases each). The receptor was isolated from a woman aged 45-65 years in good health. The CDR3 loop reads CSAITGTLQHSDTQYF. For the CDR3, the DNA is TGCAGTGCTATCACCGGGACCTTACAACACTCAGATACGCAGTATTTT.